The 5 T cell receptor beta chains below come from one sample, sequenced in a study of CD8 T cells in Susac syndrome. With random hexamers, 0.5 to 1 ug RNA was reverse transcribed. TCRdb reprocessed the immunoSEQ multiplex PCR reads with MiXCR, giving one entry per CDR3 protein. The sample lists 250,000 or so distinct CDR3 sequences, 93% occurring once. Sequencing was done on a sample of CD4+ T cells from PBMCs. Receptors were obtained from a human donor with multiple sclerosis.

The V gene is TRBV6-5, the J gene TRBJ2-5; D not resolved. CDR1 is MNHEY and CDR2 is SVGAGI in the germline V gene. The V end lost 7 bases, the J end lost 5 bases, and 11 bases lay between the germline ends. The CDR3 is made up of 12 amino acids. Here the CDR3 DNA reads TGTGCCAGCAAAGGGTCCCGGGAGACCCAGTACTTC. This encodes CASKGSRETQYF.

In nucleotides, the CDR3 is TGTGCCAGCAGTTTAGTCGGGACTAATGAAAAACTGTTTTTT. Encoded protein: CASSLVGTNEKLFF. The chain links TRBV28 to TRBJ1-4; D is undetermined. Per germline, CDR1 MDHEN and CDR2 SYDVKM. V was cut by 2 bases and J by 2 bases, with 6 bases left in between. This CDR3 is built from 14 residues.

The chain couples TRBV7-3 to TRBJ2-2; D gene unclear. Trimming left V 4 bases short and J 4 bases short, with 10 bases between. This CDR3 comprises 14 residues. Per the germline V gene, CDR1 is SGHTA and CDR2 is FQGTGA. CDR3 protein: CASSWTRSTGELFF. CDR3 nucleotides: TGTGCCAGCAGCTGGACCAGAAGCACCGGGGAGCTGTTTTTT.

In DNA form, the CDR3 reads TGCAGCGCTGCAGTGGACAGGAATGAAAAACTGTTTTTT. Protein: CSAAVDRNEKLFF. V gene TRBV29-1 combines with J gene TRBJ1-4, with 7 bases fitting TRBD1. The germline gives CDR1 SQVTM, CDR2 ANQGSEA. The CDR3 runs to 13 residues. J gave up 5 bases and V 7 bases, and 7 bases lay outside the gene matches.

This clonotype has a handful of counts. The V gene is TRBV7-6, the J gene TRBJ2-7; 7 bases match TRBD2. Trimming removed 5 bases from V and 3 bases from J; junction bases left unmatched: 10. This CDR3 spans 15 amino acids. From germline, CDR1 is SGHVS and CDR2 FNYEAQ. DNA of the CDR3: TGTGCCAGCAGCCCCTCGACGGGGGGAGTCTACGAGCAGTACTTC. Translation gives CASSPSTGGVYEQYF.